One sample yielded the 15 T cell receptor beta chains listed below, sequenced in a study of blood T cell repertoires in COVID-19. The repertoire was sequenced with immunoSEQ multiplex PCR; TCRdb's copy has only in-frame clones and lacks some. Here the sample spans some 300,000 clones, around 87% being singletons. Sequences were obtained from peripheral blood. These receptors were collected from a middle-aged woman with COVID-19, enrolled during active disease.

The chain joins TRBV27 to TRBJ2-5, with 11 bases matching TRBD1. CDR3 length: 15 amino acids. The trim removed 9 bases at V and 5 bases at J, leaving 11 bases unmatched. Germline assignment: CDR1 MNHEY and CDR2 SMNVEV (reference sequence). CDR3 protein: CASPLGQGARETQYF. DNA of the CDR3: TGTGCCAGTCCCCTCGGACAGGGGGCACGGGAGACCCAGTACTTC.

The V and J genes are TRBV7-8 and TRBJ2-1; TRBD2 matches 13 bases. With 5 bases clipped from V and 6 bases from J, the junction kept 16 bases outside the gene matches. Germline lookup yields CDR1 SGHVS and CDR2 FQNEAQ. The CDR3 is 19 residues long. Here the CDR3 reads CASSPRLAGGPWGPNEQFF. CDR3 in DNA: TGTGCCAGCAGCCCGAGACTAGCGGGAGGCCCGTGGGGTCCCAATGAGCAGTTCTTC.

The V and J genes are TRBV10-3 and TRBJ1-2; TRBD1 might be the D (5 bases). V lost 4 bases, J lost 6 bases, and 27 bases lay in between. The length of the CDR3 is 18 residues. Germline V gene lookup returns CDR1 ENHRY and CDR2 SYGVKD. As DNA, the CDR3 is TGTGCCATCAGTGCCCCGAACTTGGACCCGGGGGGTATGGATGGCTACACCTTC. It specifies CAISAPNLDPGGMDGYTF.

V usage is TRBV27 and J usage is TRBJ2-7, with 7 positions matching TRBD1. The V gene end was trimmed by 3 bases and the J gene end by 2 bases; junction bases not matched to a gene: 10. The CDR3 sequence is 16 residues long. Germline V gene lookup returns CDR1 MNHEY and CDR2 SMNVEV (reference sequence). This CDR3 is CASSFRQGSFTYEQYF. The CDR3 coding sequence is TGTGCCAGCAGTTTCCGACAGGGCTCTTTCACCTACGAGCAGTACTTC.

The genes are TRBV28 and TRBJ2-2; 9 bases are a match to TRBD2. Germline V lookup: CDR1 MDHEN, CDR2 SYDVKM. The CDR3 consists of 19 residues. V gave up 3 bases and J gave up 1 base; unmatched junction bases: 12. The CDR3 sequence is CASSLDGAGGPKNTGELFF. In nucleotides, the CDR3 is TGTGCCAGCAGTTTGGATGGGGCGGGAGGGCCCAAGAACACCGGGGAGCTGTTTTTT.

V and J are TRBV9 and TRBJ2-3, with 9 bases matching TRBD2. The CDR3 contains 15 residues. Germline V lookup: CDR1 SGDLS, CDR2 YYNGEE. V trimming: 3 bases; J trimming: 6 bases; junction bases outside the gene matches: 8. In nucleotides, the CDR3 is TGTGCCAGCAGCGGCCTGAGGCGGGAGGGGGATACGCAGTATTTT. Residues: CASSGLRREGDTQYF.

This clone was detected only a few times. This sequence joins TRBV27 and TRBJ1-5; weak D call: TRBD1 (5 bases). Per the germline V gene, CDR1 is MNHEY and CDR2 is SMNVEV (reference sequence). CDR3 length: 15 amino acids. V lost 3 bases and J lost 7, with 16 bases in between. The CDR3 DNA sequence: TGTGCCAGCAGTTTCGATCGGGACGGAGGGCAGCCCCAGCATTTT. Amino acid sequence: CASSFDRDGGQPQHF.

The rearrangement joins TRBV5-1 to TRBJ1-1, with 7 nucleotides matching TRBD1. The CDR3 is 15 residues long. The germline V gene has CDR1 SGHRS and CDR2 YFSETQ. V dropped 4 bases and J dropped 7; count of bases not matched to a gene: 13. Written as DNA, the CDR3 is TGCGCCAGCAGCCCTGGCGTCGAGGGGGCAGGTGAAGCTTTCTTT. Protein product: CASSPGVEGAGEAFF.

The J gene is TRBJ2-2, the V gene TRBV6-4, with no clear D. The CDR3 extends over 14 amino acids. The germline V gene encodes CDR1 MRHNA and CDR2 SNTAGT. Trimming took 4 bases from V and 2 from J, leaving 8 bases between them. CDR3 in DNA: TGTGCCAGCAGTGTGTCTTCCAACACCGGGGAGCTGTTTTTT. It specifies CASSVSSNTGELFF.

This rearrangement joins TRBV7-2 to TRBJ2-3; TRBD2 is a possible D gene (6 bases). Germline CDR1 reads SGHTA; CDR2 reads FQGNSA. The CDR3 consists of 17 residues. V was shortened by 2 bases and J by 0 bases, with 15 bases between the two germline ends. CDR3 sequence (DNA): TGTGCCAGCAGCTTACGTCCCGGGGGTACTAGCACAGATACGCAGTATTTT. Its protein product is CASSLRPGGTSTDTQYF.

A few counts support this clone. Here the CDR3 reads CASRSRDRGYGYTF. As DNA, the CDR3 is TGTGCCAGCAGATCCCGGGACAGGGGATATGGCTACACCTTC. This chain connects TRBV28 to TRBJ1-2; 10 nucleotides match TRBD1. This CDR3 is 14 amino acids long. Germline CDR1 reads MDHEN; CDR2 reads SYDVKM. With 6 bases clipped from V and 5 bases from J, the junction kept 6 bases outside the gene matches.

The J gene is TRBJ2-2, the V gene TRBV6-5; 8 positions agree with TRBD1. CDR3 length: 15 residues. The V segment lost 4 bases and the J segment 3 bases; nucleotides outside the gene matches: 4. The germline CDR1 and CDR2 sequences are MNHEY and SVGAGI. The DNA of the CDR3 is TGTGCCAGCAGTTTACGACAGGGGTACACCGGGGAGCTGTTTTTT. Amino acid sequence: CASSLRQGYTGELFF.

The CDR3 bases are TGTGCCAGCTCACCACCGTCTAGAGATACGCAGTATTTT. Protein sequence: CASSPPSRDTQYF. This chain joins TRBV18 and TRBJ2-3; D is uncertain. V lost 0 bases and J lost 5, with 6 bases in between. CDR1 and CDR2 from the germline V gene are KGHSH and LQKENI. The CDR3 sequence is 13 residues long.

This clone came up once. The chain links TRBV3-1 (or the pseudogene TRBV3-2) to TRBJ2-7; 8 bases are a match to TRBD1. The CDR3 runs to 15 residues. Germline assignment: CDR1 LGHDT and CDR2 YNNKEL (reference sequence). Germline trimming cut 4 bases from V and 2 bases from J; bases unmatched to any gene: 7. The CDR3 sequence: CASSPPGQVPYEQYF. CDR3 in DNA: TGTGCCAGCAGCCCGCCGGGACAGGTTCCCTACGAGCAGTACTTC.

This chain uses TRBV19 with TRBJ1-1; TRBD1 matches at 9 bases. Losses at the gene ends were 7 bases for V and 5 bases for J; bases not matched to a gene: 5. Germline V gene lookup returns CDR1 LNHDA and CDR2 SQIVND (reference sequence). This CDR3 has 13 amino acids. CDR3 sequence: CASTATGGTEAFF. CDR3 coding DNA: TGTGCCAGTACCGCGACAGGGGGGACTGAAGCTTTCTTT. Drawing the rest from reference TRBV19 and TRBJ1-1, the complete variable domain is DGGITQSPKYLFRKEGQNVTLSCEQNLNHDAMYWYRQDPGQGLRLIYYSQIVNDFQKGDIAEGYSVSREKKESFPLTVTSAQKNPTAFYLCASTATGGTEAFFGQGTRLTVV.